The text below deals with one TCR beta chain. The data derive from a study of blood T cell repertoires in COVID-19. Measured with immunoSEQ multiplex PCR; TCRdb has only the in-frame clones, and not every one. Here the sample spans 60,000 to 75,000 clones, nearly 90% being singletons. The sequence came from a woman between 45 and 65 years old with COVID-19, enrolled during active disease. The sequencing sample was made of peripheral blood.

CDR3 sequence: CASSSRGEAKNIQYF. CDR3 nucleotides: TGTGCCAGCAGTTCCCGGGGGGAAGCCAAAAACATTCAGTACTTC. The chain carries TRBV6-6 and TRBJ2-4, with 7 positions matching TRBD2. Per germline, CDR1 MNHNY and CDR2 SVGAGI (reference sequence). CDR3 length: 15 residues. V shed 4 bases and J 0 bases; nucleotides not matched to a gene: 3.